This T cell receptor beta chain was documented in a study of T cell responses to AZD1222 COVID-19 vaccine. Across the study: Researchers grouped second doses given at about 4 or about 12 weeks into one pool.

J lost 5 bases, V lost 1 base, and 0 bases had no gene match. Germline lookup yields CDR1 SGHNT and CDR2 YENEEA. The CDR3 contains 14 residues. With respect to this clone: What it binds is not known.

Findings and caveats of the study: Repertoires were sampled only after the peak T cell response. Among spike-specific TCRs, nearly half reportedly target unmutated variant regions. Baseline seropositives among AZD1222 recipients totaled only six or seven.

The protocol was immunoSEQ multiplex PCR, while the TCRdb copy is restricted to in-frame clones and leaves out a portion. In the table there are more than 250,000 clones, about 92% of which are singletons. The receptor comes from an adult in good health. The sample consisted of peripheral blood, taken on day 0 of AZD1222 vaccination. The genes are TRBV11-3 and TRBJ2-2; 8 positions agree with TRBD2. Here the CDR3 reads CASSLASGTGELFF. Here the CDR3 DNA reads TGTGCCAGCAGCTTAGCTAGCGGGACCGGGGAGCTGTTTTTT.